What follows describes a single T cell receptor (beta chain). Antigen specificity is unknown. This sample is drawn from a study of cytomegalovirus exposure and HLA in healthy donors. General study findings and limits: CMV serostatus was the only recorded immune exposure for donors. In a later analysis, specific HLA alleles were associated with 15,000 to 20,000 TCR beta sequences at a 0.05 false discovery rate. The Asian-associated ancestry cluster reportedly had fewer N-insertions than the approximately 670-donor mean in a later analysis.

Trimming took off 0 bases at V and 7 bases at J, with 7 bases between the two ends. Germline CDR1 is SGDLS and CDR2 is YYNGEE. The CDR3 totals 12 residues. A multiplex PCR was run with 60 Vbeta primers and 13 Jbeta primers. TCRdb keeps only in-frame clones here, not all; method: immunoSEQ multiplex PCR. The table counts more than 45,000 clones; less than 15% lies in the top ten. The donors gave bone marrow, and they were healthy. This sequence joins TRBV9 and TRBJ1-2; D uncertain. Sequenced sample: PBMCs. The sequence was obtained from a woman aged 25 to 39 in good health and CMV-seropositive. The CDR3 here is CASSVGGIGYTF. CDR3 DNA sequence: TGTGCCAGCAGCGTAGGAGGGATTGGCTACACCTTC.